Ten or more counts support the clone carrying this TCR beta chain. Its target is not known. The library protocol tagged each TCR cDNA with a unique molecular identifier. TCRdb re-analysed the 5' RACE reads in MiXCR, keeping a single row per CDR3 protein. Among around 60,000 distinct CDR3 sequences listed, around 8.4% were seen once. Time point denoted: sample taken at primary tumor resection. Sequencing was performed on whole RNA extracted from tumor and nontumor lung tissue, or from frozen PBMC, and the material was left unsorted. Germline V gene lookup returns CDR1 SGHDT and CDR2 YYEEEE. The length of the CDR3 is 14 residues. V gave up 0 bases and J gave up 2 bases, with 9 bases separating them. The record originates from a study of spatial heterogeneity in lung cancer. Study in general: Consistently, beta-chain sequences turned up in larger numbers than alpha-chain sequences did. Raw reads showed each unique TCR and UMI combination turning up more than ten times on average. Study-level findings and limits: At resection, ubiquitous expanded tumor TCRs appeared in blood more than at follow-up.

The rearrangement uses TRBV5-6 and TRBJ2-7, with D perhaps TRBD1 (6 bases). The sequence was collected from a female donor with early-stage non-small cell lung cancer. Sequences were derived from PBMCs, sampled at surgery. In DNA form, the CDR3 reads TGTGCCAGCAGCTTGGGGGGACACCCCTACGAGCAGTACTTC. As protein: CASSLGGHPYEQYF. The full variable domain, completed using reference TRBV5-6 and TRBJ2-7, is DAGVTQSPTHLIKTRGQQVTLRCSPKSGHDTVSWYQQALGQGPQFIFQYYEEEERQRGNFPDRFSGHQFPNYSSELNVNALLLGDSALYLCASSLGGHPYEQYFGPGTRLTVT.